The rows below give T cell receptor beta chains drawn from one sample of a study of blood T cell repertoires in COVID-19. Profiled with immunoSEQ multiplex PCR; TCRdb holds only in-frame clones, not every one. This sample has about 220,000 clones, with around 83% found just once. Material: PBMCs or T cells enriched from blood (not recorded which). These receptors all come from a middle-aged woman who had recovered from COVID-19. Each CDR3 is given with its conserved first and last residue. D genes are given only for firm matches. Clone size, where shown, is once, few, many, or a class for clones that have expanded.

d_gene	v_gene	j_gene	abundance	CDR3aa	CDR3nt
TRBD1	TRBV15	TRBJ1-1	.	CATSSRDRDDTEAFF	TGTGCCACCAGCTCCCGAGACAGGGATGACACTGAAGCTTTCTTT
.	TRBV6-5	TRBJ1-1	.	CASSYSKRGNTEAFF	TGTGCCAGCAGTTACTCGAAACGGGGGAACACTGAAGCTTTCTTT
.	TRBV7-9	TRBJ2-4	.	CASSRPGHPDKNIQYF	TGTGCCAGCAGCCGACCGGGACACCCTGACAAAAACATTCAGTACTTC
.	TRBV24-1	TRBJ2-1	.	CATSDLDSINEQFF	TGTGCCACCAGTGACCTCGACAGCATTAATGAGCAGTTCTTC
TRBD1	TRBV29-1	TRBJ2-4	.	CSVEDTKDRVSPNIQYF	TGCAGCGTTGAAGACACAAAAGACAGGGTTAGCCCGAACATTCAGTACTTC
.	TRBV5-1	TRBJ1-1	few	CASSLGGKPTEAFF	TGCGCCAGCAGCTTGGGCGGGAAACCTACAGAAGCTTTCTTT
.	TRBV30	TRBJ1-4	.	CAWSGAQLEKLFF	TGTGCCTGGAGTGGCGCGCAACTTGAAAAACTGTTTTTT
TRBD1	TRBV5-8	TRBJ2-2	.	CASRWDRGTNTGELFF	TGTGCCAGCAGGTGGGACAGGGGAACGAACACCGGGGAGCTGTTTTTT
.	TRBV2	TRBJ2-7	.	CASAPGTLSYEQYF	TGTGCCAGCGCCCCCGGGACACTTTCCTACGAGCAGTACTTC
.	TRBV2	TRBJ2-7	.	CASGSQGEYF	TGTGCCAGCGGGTCTCAAGGGGAGTACTTC
TRBD1	TRBV27	TRBJ1-3	.	CASSLQGAAGNTIYF	TGTGCCAGCAGTTTACAGGGGGCGGCCGGAAACACCATATATTTT
.	TRBV27	TRBJ2-3	.	CASRTFPEASSTDTQYF	TGTGCCAGCAGAACATTCCCAGAGGCTAGCTCCACAGATACGCAGTATTTT
TRBD2	TRBV5-1	TRBJ2-1	.	CASNRGLAVHLYNEQFF	TGCGCCAGCAACCGGGGACTAGCGGTTCATCTTTACAATGAGCAGTTCTTC
.	TRBV15	TRBJ2-3	.	CATSSAGADTQYF	TGTGCCACCAGCAGTGCCGGGGCAGATACGCAGTATTTT
TRBD1	TRBV28	TRBJ1-2	.	CASRPGQGYGGYTF	TGTGCCAGCAGGCCGGGACAGGGCTATGGCGGCTACACCTTC
TRBD2	TRBV5-1	TRBJ2-5	few	CASSGAGGMETQYF	TGCGCCAGCAGCGGAGCGGGAGGGATGGAGACCCAGTACTTC
TRBD2	TRBV27	TRBJ2-1	once	CASSRLAGRNEQFF	TGTGCCAGCAGCCGACTAGCGGGAAGGAATGAGCAGTTCTTC
TRBD1	TRBV18	TRBJ2-3	.	CASSPGTGVQYF	TGTGCCAGCTCACCAGGAACAGGGGTGCAGTATTTT
.	TRBV9	TRBJ2-7	.	CASSISEGGYEQYF	TGTGCCAGCAGCATCAGCGAAGGCGGCTACGAGCAGTACTTC
.	TRBV30	TRBJ1-5	few	CAWSPQGDQPQHF	TGTGCCTGGAGCCCCCAGGGTGATCAGCCCCAGCATTTT